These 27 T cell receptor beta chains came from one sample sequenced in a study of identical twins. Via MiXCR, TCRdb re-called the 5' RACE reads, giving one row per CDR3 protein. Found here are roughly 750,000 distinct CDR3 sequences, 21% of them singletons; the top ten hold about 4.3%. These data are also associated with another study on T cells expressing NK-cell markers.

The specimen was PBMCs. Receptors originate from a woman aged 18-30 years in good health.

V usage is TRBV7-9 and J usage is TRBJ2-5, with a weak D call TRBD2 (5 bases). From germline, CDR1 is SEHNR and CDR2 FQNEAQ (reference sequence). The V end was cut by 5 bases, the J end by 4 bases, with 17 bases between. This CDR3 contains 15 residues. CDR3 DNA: TGTGCCAGCAGCCCACTAGACTCCTTTGGAGAGACCCAGTACTTC. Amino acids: CASSPLDSFGETQYF.

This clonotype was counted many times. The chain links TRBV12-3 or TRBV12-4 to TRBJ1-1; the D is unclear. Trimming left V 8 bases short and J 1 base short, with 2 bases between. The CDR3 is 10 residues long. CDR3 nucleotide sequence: TGTGCCAGCGGGAACACTGAAGCTTTCTTT. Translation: CASGNTEAFF.

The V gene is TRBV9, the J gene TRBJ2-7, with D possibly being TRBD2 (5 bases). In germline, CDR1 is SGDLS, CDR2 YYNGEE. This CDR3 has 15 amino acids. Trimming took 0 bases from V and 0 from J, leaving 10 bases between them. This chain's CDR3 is CASSVDAGSSYEQYF. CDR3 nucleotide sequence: TGTGCCAGCAGCGTAGACGCGGGTAGCTCCTACGAGCAGTACTTC.

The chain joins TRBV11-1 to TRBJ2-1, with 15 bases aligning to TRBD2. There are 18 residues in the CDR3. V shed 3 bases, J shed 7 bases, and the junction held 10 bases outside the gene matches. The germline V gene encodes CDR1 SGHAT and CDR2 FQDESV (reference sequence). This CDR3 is CASSFTGTSGRRGNEQFF. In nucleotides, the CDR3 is TGTGCCAGCAGCTTCACCGGGACTAGCGGGAGGAGAGGGAATGAGCAGTTCTTC.

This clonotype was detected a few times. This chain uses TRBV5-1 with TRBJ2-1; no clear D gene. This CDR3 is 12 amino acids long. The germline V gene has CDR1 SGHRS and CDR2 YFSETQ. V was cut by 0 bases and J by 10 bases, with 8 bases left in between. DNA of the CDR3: TGCGCCAGCAGCTTGGTCCTCTACGAGCAGTTCTTC. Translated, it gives CASSLVLYEQFF. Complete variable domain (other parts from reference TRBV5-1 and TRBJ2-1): KAGVTQTPRYLIKTRGQQVTLSCSPISGHRSVSWYQQTPGQGLQFLFEYFSETQRNKGNFPGRFSGRQFSNSRSEMNVSTLELGDSALYLCASSLVLYEQFFGPGTRLTVL.

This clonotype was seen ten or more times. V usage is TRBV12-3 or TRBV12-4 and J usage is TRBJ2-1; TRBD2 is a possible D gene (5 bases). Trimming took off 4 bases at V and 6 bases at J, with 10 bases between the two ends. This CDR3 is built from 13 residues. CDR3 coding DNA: TGTGCCAGCAGTTACACTAGACCCAATGAGCAGTTCTTC. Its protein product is CASSYTRPNEQFF.

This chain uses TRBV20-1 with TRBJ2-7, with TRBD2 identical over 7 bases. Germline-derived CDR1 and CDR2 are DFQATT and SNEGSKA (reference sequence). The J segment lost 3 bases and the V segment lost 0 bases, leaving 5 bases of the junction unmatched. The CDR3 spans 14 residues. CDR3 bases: TGCAGTGCTAGAGATTTGGGGGGGGGCTACGAGCAGTACTTC. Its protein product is CSARDLGGGYEQYF.

The CDR3 region has the DNA TGCAGTGCTGACAGGATGGCCGAAGCTTTCTTT. Its protein product is CSADRMAEAFF. This sequence joins TRBV20-1 and TRBJ1-1, with TRBD1 as a possible D gene (6 bases). The CDR3 totals 11 residues. The ends were cut back, 5 bases at V and 8 bases at J, with 12 bases in the middle. Germline V gene data show CDR1 as DFQATT and CDR2 as SNEGSKA (reference sequence).

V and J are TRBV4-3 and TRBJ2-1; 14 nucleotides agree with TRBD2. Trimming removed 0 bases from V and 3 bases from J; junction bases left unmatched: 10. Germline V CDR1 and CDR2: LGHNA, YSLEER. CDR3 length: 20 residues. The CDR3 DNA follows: TGCGCCAGCAGCCAAGATACCGGACTAGCGGGAGGTCCTCACTACAATGAGCAGTTCTTC. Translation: CASSQDTGLAGGPHYNEQFF.

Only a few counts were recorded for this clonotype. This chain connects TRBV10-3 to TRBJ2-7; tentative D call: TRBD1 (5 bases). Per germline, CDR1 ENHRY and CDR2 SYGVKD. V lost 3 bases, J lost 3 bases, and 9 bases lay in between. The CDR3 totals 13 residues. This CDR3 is CAISDNRIYEQYF. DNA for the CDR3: TGTGCCATCAGTGACAACAGGATCTACGAGCAGTACTTC.

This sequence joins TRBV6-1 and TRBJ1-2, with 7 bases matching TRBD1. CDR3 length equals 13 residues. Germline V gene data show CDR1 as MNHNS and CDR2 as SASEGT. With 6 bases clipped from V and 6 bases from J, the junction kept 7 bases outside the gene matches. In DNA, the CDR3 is TGTGCCAGCAGGCGCGACAGGGTGAATGGCTACACCTTC. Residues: CASRRDRVNGYTF.

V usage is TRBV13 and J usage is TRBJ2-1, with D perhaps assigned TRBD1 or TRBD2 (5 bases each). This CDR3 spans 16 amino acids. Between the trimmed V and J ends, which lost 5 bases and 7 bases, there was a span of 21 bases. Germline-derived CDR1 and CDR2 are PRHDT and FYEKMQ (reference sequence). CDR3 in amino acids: CASSPSGAPVGNEQFF. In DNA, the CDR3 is TGTGCCAGCAGCCCCTCCGGGGCCCCAGTCGGGAATGAGCAGTTCTTC.

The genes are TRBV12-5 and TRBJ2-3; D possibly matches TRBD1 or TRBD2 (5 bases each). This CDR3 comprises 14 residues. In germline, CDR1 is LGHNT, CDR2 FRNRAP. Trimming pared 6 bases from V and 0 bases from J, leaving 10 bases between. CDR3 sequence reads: CASGQGDSTDTQYF. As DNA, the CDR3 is TGTGCTAGTGGGCAGGGAGATAGCACAGATACGCAGTATTTT.

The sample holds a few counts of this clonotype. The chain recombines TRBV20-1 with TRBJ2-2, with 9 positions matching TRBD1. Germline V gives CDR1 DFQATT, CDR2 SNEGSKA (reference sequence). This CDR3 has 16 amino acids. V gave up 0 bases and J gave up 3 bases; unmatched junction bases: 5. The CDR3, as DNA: TGCAGTGCTAGAGACTTGACAGGGGGGGACACCGGGGAGCTGTTTTTT. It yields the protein CSARDLTGGDTGELFF.

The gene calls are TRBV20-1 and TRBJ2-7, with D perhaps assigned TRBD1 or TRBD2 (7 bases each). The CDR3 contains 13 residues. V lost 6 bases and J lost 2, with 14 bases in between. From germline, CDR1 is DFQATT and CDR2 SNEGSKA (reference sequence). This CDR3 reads CSAGGGGAYEQYF. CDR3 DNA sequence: TGCAGTGCAGGGGGCGGGGGAGCCTACGAGCAGTACTTC.

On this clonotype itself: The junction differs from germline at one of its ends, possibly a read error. CDR3 sequence reads: CASSSLALSYEEYF. The CDR3 DNA is TGTGCCAGCAGCTCACTAGCTCTGAGCTACGAGGAGTACTTC. The rearrangement uses TRBV7-6 and TRBJ2-7; tentative D call: TRBD2 (6 bases). Germline V gene sequence: CDR1 SGHVS, CDR2 FNYEAQ. The CDR3 contains 14 residues.

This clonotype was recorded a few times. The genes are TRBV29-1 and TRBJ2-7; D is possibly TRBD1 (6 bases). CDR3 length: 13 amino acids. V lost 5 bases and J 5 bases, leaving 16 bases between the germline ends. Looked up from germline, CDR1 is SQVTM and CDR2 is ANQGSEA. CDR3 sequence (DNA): TGCAGCGTTACATTTGGGGGCGGAGACGAGCAGTACTTC. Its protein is CSVTFGGGDEQYF.

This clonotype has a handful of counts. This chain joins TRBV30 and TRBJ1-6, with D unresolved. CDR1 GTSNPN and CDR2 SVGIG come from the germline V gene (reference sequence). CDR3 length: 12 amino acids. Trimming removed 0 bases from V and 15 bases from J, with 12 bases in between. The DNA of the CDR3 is TGTGCCTGGAGTGTACAAAACCGCCTCCTCCACTTT. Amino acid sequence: CAWSVQNRLLHF.

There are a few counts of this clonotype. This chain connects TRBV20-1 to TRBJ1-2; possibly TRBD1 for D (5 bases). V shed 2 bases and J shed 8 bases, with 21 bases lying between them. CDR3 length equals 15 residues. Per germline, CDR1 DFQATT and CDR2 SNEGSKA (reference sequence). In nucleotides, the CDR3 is TGCAGTGCTAGACAGCCTATGAGACAGTTCTTCGGCTACACCTTC. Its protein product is CSARQPMRQFFGYTF.

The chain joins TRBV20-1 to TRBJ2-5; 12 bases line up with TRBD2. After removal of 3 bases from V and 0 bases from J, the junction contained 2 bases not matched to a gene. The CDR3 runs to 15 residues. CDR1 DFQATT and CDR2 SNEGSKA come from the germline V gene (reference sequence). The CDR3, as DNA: TGCAGTGCTAGTGGGACTAGCGGGCACCAAGAGACCCAGTACTTC. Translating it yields CSASGTSGHQETQYF.

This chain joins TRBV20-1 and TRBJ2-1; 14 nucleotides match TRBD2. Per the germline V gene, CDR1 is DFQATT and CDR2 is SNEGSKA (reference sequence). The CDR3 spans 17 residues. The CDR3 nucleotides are TGCAGCGGGGGACTAGCGGGAGCGGGGAGCTCCTACAATGAGCAGTTCTTC. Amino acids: CSGGLAGAGSSYNEQFF.

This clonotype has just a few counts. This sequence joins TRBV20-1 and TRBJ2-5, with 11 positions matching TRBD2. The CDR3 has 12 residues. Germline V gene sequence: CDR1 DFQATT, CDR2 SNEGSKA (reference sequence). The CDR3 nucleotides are TGCAGCCCTAGCGGGGGGAAGAAGACCCAGTACTTC. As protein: CSPSGGKKTQYF.

The CDR3: CASSFSSGGFLGTQYF. The CDR3 DNA reads TGTGCCAGCAGTTTCTCGTCTGGAGGGTTTCTTGGGACCCAGTACTTC. The V call is TRBV12-3 or TRBV12-4, the J call TRBJ2-5; D is possibly TRBD2 (6 bases). The CDR3 length is 16 residues. V lost 3 bases and J lost 7, with 21 bases in between.

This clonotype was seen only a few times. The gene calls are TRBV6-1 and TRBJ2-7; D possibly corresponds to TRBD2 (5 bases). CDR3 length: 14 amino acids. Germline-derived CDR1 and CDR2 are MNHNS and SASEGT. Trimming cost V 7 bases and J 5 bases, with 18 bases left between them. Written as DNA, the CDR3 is TGTGCCAGCACCACGGGGTTAGCCGTCCACGAGCAGTACTTC. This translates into CASTTGLAVHEQYF.

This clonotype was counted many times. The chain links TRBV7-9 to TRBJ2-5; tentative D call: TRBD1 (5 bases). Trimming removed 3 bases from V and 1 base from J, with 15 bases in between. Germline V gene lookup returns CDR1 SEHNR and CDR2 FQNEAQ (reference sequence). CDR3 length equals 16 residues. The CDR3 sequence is CASSLLGVVSQETQYF. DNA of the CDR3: TGTGCCAGCAGCTTGTTAGGGGTAGTGAGCCAAGAGACCCAGTACTTC. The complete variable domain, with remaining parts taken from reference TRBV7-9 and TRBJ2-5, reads DTGVSQNPRHKITKRGQNVTFRCDPISEHNRLYWYRQTLGQGPEFLTYFQNEAQLEKSRLLSDRFSAERPKGSFSTLEIQRTEQGDSAMYLCASSLLGVVSQETQYFGPGTRLLVL.

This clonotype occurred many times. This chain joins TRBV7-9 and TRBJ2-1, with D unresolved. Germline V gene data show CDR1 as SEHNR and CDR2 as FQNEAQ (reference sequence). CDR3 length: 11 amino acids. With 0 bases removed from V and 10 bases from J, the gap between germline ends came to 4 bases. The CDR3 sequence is CASSLALEQFF. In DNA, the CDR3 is TGTGCCAGCAGCTTAGCTCTCGAGCAGTTCTTC. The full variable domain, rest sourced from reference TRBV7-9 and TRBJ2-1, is DTGVSQNPRHKITKRGQNVTFRCDPISEHNRLYWYRQTLGQGPEFLTYFQNEAQLEKSRLLSDRFSAERPKGSFSTLEIQRTEQGDSAMYLCASSLALEQFFGPGTRLTVL.

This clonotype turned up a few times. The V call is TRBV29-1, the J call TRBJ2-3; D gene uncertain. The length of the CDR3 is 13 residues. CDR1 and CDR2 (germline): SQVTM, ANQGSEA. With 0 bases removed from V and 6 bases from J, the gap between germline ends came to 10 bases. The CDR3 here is CSVEEENGDTQYF. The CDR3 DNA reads TGCAGCGTTGAAGAAGAGAACGGGGATACGCAGTATTTT.